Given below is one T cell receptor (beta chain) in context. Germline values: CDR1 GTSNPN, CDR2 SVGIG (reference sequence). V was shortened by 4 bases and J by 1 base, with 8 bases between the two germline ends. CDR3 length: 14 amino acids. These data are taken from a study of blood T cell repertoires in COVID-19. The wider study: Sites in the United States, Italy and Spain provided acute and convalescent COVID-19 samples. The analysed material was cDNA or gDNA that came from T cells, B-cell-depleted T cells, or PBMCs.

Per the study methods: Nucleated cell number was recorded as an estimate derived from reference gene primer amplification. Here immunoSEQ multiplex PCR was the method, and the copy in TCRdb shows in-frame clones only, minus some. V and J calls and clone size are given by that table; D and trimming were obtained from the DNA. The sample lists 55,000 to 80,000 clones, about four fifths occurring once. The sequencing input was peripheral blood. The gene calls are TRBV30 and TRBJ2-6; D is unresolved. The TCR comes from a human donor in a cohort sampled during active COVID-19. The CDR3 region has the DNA TGTGCCTGGAAATTCCAGTCTGGGGCCAACGTCCTGACTTTC. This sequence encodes CAWKFQSGANVLTF.